This T cell receptor (beta chain) was sequenced for a study of T-cell reconstitution after alpha-beta-depleted transplantation in children. This CDR3 is built from 13 residues. Germline V gives CDR1 SGHRS, CDR2 YFSETQ. V lost 2 bases, J lost 7 bases, and 10 bases lay in between. Unique molecular identifiers were used to barcode this TCRbeta library. TCRdb itself ran the PCR reads through MiXCR, one entry per CDR3 protein. Here the sample spans about 640,000 distinct CDR3 sequences, about 15% being singletons. The sequence came from a human donor who donated a stem cell graft to a child with acute myeloid leukemia. The sample here was PBMCs from the stem cell graft donor, taken from the stem cell graft. The chain uses TRBV5-1 and TRBJ1-5; D gene ambiguous. The CDR3: CASSLGFRQPQHF. The CDR3 region has the DNA TGCGCCAGCAGCTTAGGGTTTCGGCAGCCCCAGCATTTT.